These T cell receptor beta chains were read from a single sample in a study of shared clonotypes between healthy human individuals. This table comes from immunoSEQ multiplex PCR, and its TCRdb copy is limited to in-frame clones, with some not included. Of about 1.1 million clones listed, about 84% are singletons. Input material: memory CD4+ T cells from PBMCs. The receptors shown here come from a man younger than 35 in good health. Some clones in this sample may be carry-over from other donors' samples. The CDR3 runs from the conserved cysteine through the conserved F or W. D genes are given only for firm matches. Rows may omit the clone size; those that give it use once, few, many or a size class.

D gene,J gene,V gene,clone size,CDR3 DNA,CDR3 protein
TRBD2,TRBJ2-1,TRBV6-5,once,TGTGCCAGCAGTTGGGAGACTAGCGGGAGGAATGAGCAGTTCTTC,CASSWETSGRNEQFF
TRBD1,TRBJ2-5,TRBV19,.,TGTGCCAGTAGTCGAGGACAGGGACAAGAGACCCAGTACTTC,CASSRGQGQETQYF
TRBD2,TRBJ2-5,TRBV7-6,.,TGTGCCAGCAGCCCTCTGATACGGACTAGCGGGTGGCTCGAGACCCAGTACTTC,CASSPLIRTSGWLETQYF
.,TRBJ2-1,TRBV19,.,TGTGCCAGTAGGAAGAAAGAGGATGAGCAGTTCTTC,CASRKKEDEQFF
TRBD1,TRBJ2-2,TRBV19,.,TGTGCCAGTCTCTTTTACGACAGGGGCGGCGGGGAGCTGTTTTTT,CASLFYDRGGGELFF
TRBD1,TRBJ2-7,TRBV2,.,TGTGCCAGCGTCTCGACAGGGGGCGGGGAGCAGTACTTC,CASVSTGGGEQYF
.,TRBJ2-1,TRBV6-4,.,TGTGCCAGCAGCGAGGAGAGCTCCTACAATGAGCAGTTCTTC,CASSEESSYNEQFF
TRBD2,TRBJ2-7,TRBV28,.,TGTGCCAGCAGTCCTACTAGCGGTTCGTCCTACGAGCAGTACTTC,CASSPTSGSSYEQYF
TRBD1,TRBJ2-6,TRBV7-8,.,TGTGCCAGCAGCTTATCCCGGACAGGGAGGATGGTACCTGGGGCCAACGTCCTGACTTTC,CASSLSRTGRMVPGANVLTF
.,TRBJ2-7,TRBV5-1,few,TGCGCCAGCAGCGTCGGCGGCAGCGCGATCTACGAGCAGTACTTC,CASSVGGSAIYEQYF
.,TRBJ2-5,TRBV20-1,.,TGCAGTGCTAGACCCACGGAGACCCAGTACTTC,CSARPTETQYF
.,TRBJ2-2,TRBV7-9,.,TGTGCCAGCAGCTTAGGTCCGCAGACGAACACCGGGGAGCTGTTTTTT,CASSLGPQTNTGELFF
TRBD1,TRBJ1-2,TRBV11-2,.,TGTGCCAGCAGCCCCACGGGACAGGGTTATGGCTACACCTTC,CASSPTGQGYGYTF
TRBD1,TRBJ1-6,TRBV30,.,TGTGCCTGCCCCGGACAGGGGGCCGATAATTCACCCCTCCACTTT,CACPGQGADNSPLHF
.,TRBJ1-5,TRBV27,few,TGTGCCAGCAGTTTACGCGCAGCGGGCCAGCCCCAGCATTTT,CASSLRAAGQPQHF
TRBD1,TRBJ1-4,TRBV2,.,TGTGCCAGCAGTGGGACAGGGAATGAAAAACTGTTTTTT,CASSGTGNEKLFF
.,TRBJ2-3,TRBV7-3,.,TGTGCCAGCAGCTCTCCGGGACCATCCACAGATACGCAGTATTTT,CASSSPGPSTDTQYF
.,TRBJ2-1,TRBV7-2,.,TGTGCCAGCAGCTTCCAGTGGGGTGAGCAGTTCTTC,CASSFQWGEQFF
TRBD1,TRBJ2-1,TRBV11-3,.,TGTGCCAGCAGCTTAGAAGGACCCTCCGGGACAGGACACAATGAGCAGTTCTTC,CASSLEGPSGTGHNEQFF
TRBD2,TRBJ2-1,TRBV19,.,TGTGCCAGTAGTATATTGTCGCTTATAGCGGGAGAGGGGGACAATGAGCAGTTCTTC,CASSILSLIAGEGDNEQFF
TRBD1,TRBJ2-5,TRBV7-2,.,TGTGCCAGCAGCTTCGCTTCAGGGGGCCAAGAGACCCAGTACTTC,CASSFASGGQETQYF
TRBD1,TRBJ1-4,TRBV4-1,few,TGCGCCAGCAGACGACAGGGGGCGTTGTGGGAAAAACTGTTTTTT,CASRRQGALWEKLFF
.,TRBJ2-1,TRBV27,once,TGTGCCAGCAGTTGGGGGAAGGGCGAGACTTCGGGGGAGCAGTTCTTC,CASSWGKGETSGEQFF
.,TRBJ1-5,TRBV30,.,TGTGCCTGGAACAGGGACAGCAATCAGCCCCAGCATTTT,CAWNRDSNQPQHF
TRBD1,TRBJ1-1,TRBV4-3,.,TGCGCCAGCAGCCAGGAACACCGGACAGGGATGGTGGAAGCTTTCTTT,CASSQEHRTGMVEAFF
.,TRBJ2-7,TRBV28,.,TGTGCCAGCATCCTGACAGGATCCTCGGCCACCTACGAGCAGTACTTC,CASILTGSSATYEQYF
.,TRBJ2-1,TRBV7-3,few,TGTGCCAGCAGCTTATACGGGGCCTGGGGTAATGAGCAGTTCTTC,CASSLYGAWGNEQFF
TRBD2,TRBJ2-2,TRBV7-2,once,TGTGCCAGCAGCCCTTGGACTAGCGGGAGTACCGGGGAGCTGTTTTTT,CASSPWTSGSTGELFF
.,TRBJ2-7,TRBV5-1,.,TGCGCCAGCAGCTTGGTCAGCTCCACCTACGAGCAGTACTTC,CASSLVSSTYEQYF
.,TRBJ2-5,TRBV10-3,many,TGTGCCATCAGGGCCGGGGCCGGAGAGACCCAGTACTTC,CAIRAGAGETQYF
TRBD1,TRBJ1-5,TRBV5-5,.,TGTGCCAGCAGCGCAACCGGGACAGGGGTAAACAATCAGCCCCAGCATTTT,CASSATGTGVNNQPQHF
.,TRBJ2-1,TRBV7-8,.,TGTGCCAGCAGCTTGCTGAGAACTAGCTACAATGAGCAGTTCTTC,CASSLLRTSYNEQFF
.,TRBJ1-6,TRBV25-1,.,TGTGCCAGCAGCCCGGGTAGGGGGAATTCACCCCTCCACTTT,CASSPGRGNSPLHF
.,TRBJ2-7,TRBV18,once,TGTGCCAGCTCACCAGGGACTGGGGGACTCTACGAGCAGTACTTC,CASSPGTGGLYEQYF
.,TRBJ1-1,TRBV6-5,.,TGTGCCACCACACTAGGCTGGGCCACTGAAGCTTTCTTT,CATTLGWATEAFF
.,TRBJ2-5,TRBV7-9,.,TGTGCCAGCAGCTTTTTCGCCACCGCAGAGACCCAGTACTTC,CASSFFATAETQYF
.,TRBJ2-1,TRBV5-6,.,TGTGCCAGCAGCATACCGGGGCTGATCCAGTTCTTC,CASSIPGLIQFF
TRBD2,TRBJ2-5,TRBV27,.,TGTGCCAGCAGCCGCCGCCGAGCGGGAGAAGGAGAGACCCAGTACTTC,CASSRRRAGEGETQYF
TRBD2,TRBJ2-2,TRBV5-1,.,TGCGCCAGCAGTCTTACTAGCGGCGGCACCGGGGAGCTGTTTTTT,CASSLTSGGTGELFF
TRBD1,TRBJ2-5,TRBV7-2,.,TGTGCCAGCAGCAGACGACAGGGTAGTGCACAAGAGACCCAGTACTTC,CASSRRQGSAQETQYF
.,TRBJ2-7,TRBV21-1,.,TGTGCCAGCAGCAAAGGGGGGGAAAATAGGCCCTACGAGCAGTACTTC,CASSKGGENRPYEQYF
.,TRBJ1-2,TRBV5-4,.,TGTGCCAGCAGCCCGAATTACAACTATGGCTACACCTTC,CASSPNYNYGYTF
TRBD1,TRBJ2-7,TRBV19,.,TGTGCCAGTAGTCCCGGCGTCGGGACAGGGAGCGTGCGGCAGTACTTC,CASSPGVGTGSVRQYF
.,TRBJ1-1,TRBV27,once,TGTGCCAGCAGTTTATTTAGTTTCAGTGTGGGAACGAACACTGAAGCTTTCTTT,CASSLFSFSVGTNTEAFF
TRBD2,TRBJ2-7,TRBV5-1,.,TGCGCCAGCAGCTGGTCCAGCGGGAGTTCCTACGAGCAGTACTTC,CASSWSSGSSYEQYF